This T cell receptor beta chain derives from a study of CD8 T cells in ankylosing spondylitis. A note on this clonotype: Its specificity is unknown.

This CDR3 comprises 15 residues. Per the germline V gene, CDR1 is SGHRS and CDR2 is YFSETQ. Trimming stripped 5 bases from V and 0 bases from J, with 14 bases between. With molecular barcodes, quantitative 5'-RACE was used to make the TCR beta libraries. TCRdb reprocessed the 5' RACE reads with MiXCR, giving one entry per CDR3 protein. The sample has some 840,000 distinct CDR3 sequences; 12% are singletons. Broader study findings: About 8 highly homologous variants formed a TCR beta motif that appeared characteristic of ankylosing spondylitis blood.

The chain links TRBV5-1 to TRBJ2-5, with D perhaps matching TRBD2 (6 bases). The sample consisted of blood, either unsorted or a sorted T cell fraction (not recorded which). This receptor was identified in a male donor with ankylosing spondylitis. CDR3 nucleotide sequence: TGCGCCAGCAGTCTCGGAGGGATCGACCAAGAGACCCAGTACTTC. It translates to CASSLGGIDQETQYF.